What follows is one T cell receptor (beta chain) and its context. This specimen comes from a study of blood T cell repertoires in COVID-19. In the study overall: The samples span acute and convalescent COVID-19 from the United States, Italy and Spain. Sources were T cells, B-cell-depleted T cells, or PBMCs; the material itself was cDNA or gDNA.

Source study methods: Nucleated cell number was recorded as an estimate derived from reference gene primer amplification. Assay used: immunoSEQ multiplex PCR; TCRdb lists only in-frame clones, some missing. V, J and clone size are those of that table, while D and trimming were read from the DNA. The table shows around 200,000 clones, with approximately 86% occurring only once. Germline CDR1 KGHSH, CDR2 LQKENI. V trimming: 2 bases; J trimming: 5 bases; junction bases outside the gene matches: 19. This CDR3 contains 20 residues. The chain carries TRBV18 and TRBJ2-3; 10 positions agree with TRBD2. Sequenced material: peripheral blood. This TCR came from a woman older than 75 in a cohort sampled during active or convalescent COVID-19. CDR3 sequence reads: CASSPFEREGRFTPKDTQYF. The CDR3 nucleotides are TGTGCCAGCTCACCATTCGAGCGGGAGGGCCGGTTCACCCCTAAAGATACGCAGTATTTT.